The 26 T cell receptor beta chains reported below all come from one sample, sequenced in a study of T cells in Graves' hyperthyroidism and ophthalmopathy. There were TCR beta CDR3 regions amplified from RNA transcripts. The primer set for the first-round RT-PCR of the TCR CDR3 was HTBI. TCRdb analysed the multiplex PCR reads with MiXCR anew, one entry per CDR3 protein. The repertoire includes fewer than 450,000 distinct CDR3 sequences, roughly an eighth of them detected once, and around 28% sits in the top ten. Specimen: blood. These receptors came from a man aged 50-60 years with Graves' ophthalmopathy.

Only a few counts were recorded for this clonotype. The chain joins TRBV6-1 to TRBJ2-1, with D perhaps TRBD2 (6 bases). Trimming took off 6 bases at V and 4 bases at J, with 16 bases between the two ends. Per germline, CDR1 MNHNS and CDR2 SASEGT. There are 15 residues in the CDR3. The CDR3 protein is CASRSRTTRYNEQFF. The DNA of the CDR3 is TGTGCCAGCAGATCCAGGACTACAAGATACAATGAGCAGTTCTTC.

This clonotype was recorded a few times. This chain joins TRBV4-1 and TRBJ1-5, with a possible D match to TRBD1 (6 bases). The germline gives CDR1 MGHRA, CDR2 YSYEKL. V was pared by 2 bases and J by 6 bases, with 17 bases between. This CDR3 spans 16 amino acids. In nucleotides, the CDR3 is TGCGCCAGCAGCCAATCTGGGCAGGGGAACGGTCAGCCCCAGCATTTT. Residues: CASSQSGQGNGQPQHF.

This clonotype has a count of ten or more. The CDR3 spells CSARRGTEAFF. The DNA of the CDR3 is TGCAGCGCAAGGCGGGGCACTGAAGCTTTCTTT. The chain combines TRBV29-1 with TRBJ1-1; D call uncertain. The length of the CDR3 is 11 residues. The V end lost 7 bases, the J end lost 4 bases, and 10 bases lay between the germline ends. CDR1 SQVTM and CDR2 ANQGSEA come from the germline V gene.

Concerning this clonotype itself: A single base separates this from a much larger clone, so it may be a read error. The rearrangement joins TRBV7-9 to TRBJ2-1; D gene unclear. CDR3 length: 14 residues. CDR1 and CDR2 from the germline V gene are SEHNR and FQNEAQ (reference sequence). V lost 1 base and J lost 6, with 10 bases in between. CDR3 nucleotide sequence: TGTGCCAGCAGCTTAGGTCCCGGGCTCAATGAGCAGTTCTTC. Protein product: CASSLGPGLNEQFF.

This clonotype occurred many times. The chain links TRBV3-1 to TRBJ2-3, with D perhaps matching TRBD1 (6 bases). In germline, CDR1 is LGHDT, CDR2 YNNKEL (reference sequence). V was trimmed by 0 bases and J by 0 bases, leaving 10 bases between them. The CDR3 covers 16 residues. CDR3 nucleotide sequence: TGTGCCAGCAGCCAAGATCCAACAGGGAGCACAGATACGCAGTATTTT. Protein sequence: CASSQDPTGSTDTQYF.

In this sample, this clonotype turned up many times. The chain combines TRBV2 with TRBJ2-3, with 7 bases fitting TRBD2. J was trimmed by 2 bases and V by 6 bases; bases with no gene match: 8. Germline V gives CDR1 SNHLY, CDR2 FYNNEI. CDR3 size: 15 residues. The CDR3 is CASRPTSVNTDTQYF. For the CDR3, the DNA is TGTGCCAGCAGGCCTACTAGCGTAAACACAGATACGCAGTATTTT. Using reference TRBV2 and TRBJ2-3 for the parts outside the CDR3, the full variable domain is EPEVTQTPSHQVTQMGQEVILRCVPISNHLYFYWYRQILGQKVEFLVSFYNNEISEKSEIFDDQFSVERPDGSNFTLKIRSTKLEDSAMYFCASRPTSVNTDTQYFGPGTRLTVL.

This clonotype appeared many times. In nucleotides, the CDR3 is TGTGCCAGCAGTTCTAGACCCACAGGTCTATGGGAGACCCAGTACTTC. This encodes CASSSRPTGLWETQYF. V and J are TRBV27 and TRBJ2-5; D may be TRBD1 (5 bases). Deletions cut 4 bases from V and 5 bases from J, with 20 bases between. The CDR3 spans 16 residues. The germline V gene encodes CDR1 MNHEY and CDR2 SMNVEV (reference sequence).

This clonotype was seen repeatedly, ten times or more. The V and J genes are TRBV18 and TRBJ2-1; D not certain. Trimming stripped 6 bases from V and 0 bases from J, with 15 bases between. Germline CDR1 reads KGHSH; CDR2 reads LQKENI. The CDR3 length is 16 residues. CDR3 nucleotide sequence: TGTGCCAGCTCTCAATCCGTTGGAAGCTCCTACAATGAGCAGTTCTTC. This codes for CASSQSVGSSYNEQFF.

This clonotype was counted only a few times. The CDR3 sequence is CASSGAGTVVEQFF. CDR3 bases: TGTGCCAGCAGCGGAGCCGGGACAGTAGTTGAGCAGTTCTTC. This rearrangement joins TRBV9 to TRBJ2-1, with 7 bases that match TRBD1. The CDR3 extends over 14 amino acids. The germline V gene encodes CDR1 SGDLS and CDR2 YYNGEE. Germline trimming cut 3 bases from V and 9 bases from J; bases unmatched to any gene: 9. Based on the CDR3 plus reference TRBV9 and TRBJ2-1, the full variable domain is DSGVTQTPKHLITATGQRVTLRCSPRSGDLSVYWYQQSLDQGLQFLIQYYNGEERAKGNILERFSAQQFPDLHSELNLSSLELGDSALYFCASSGAGTVVEQFFGPGTRLTVL.

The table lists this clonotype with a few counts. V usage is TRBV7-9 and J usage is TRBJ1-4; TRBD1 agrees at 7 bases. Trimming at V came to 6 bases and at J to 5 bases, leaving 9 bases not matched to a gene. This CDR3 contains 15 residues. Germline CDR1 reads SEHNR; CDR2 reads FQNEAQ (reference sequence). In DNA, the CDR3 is TGTGCCAGCAGTCACGGACAGGACAGAAATGAAAAACTGTTTTTT. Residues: CASSHGQDRNEKLFF. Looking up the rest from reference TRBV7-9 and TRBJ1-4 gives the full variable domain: DTGVSQNPRHKITKRGQNVTFRCDPISEHNRLYWYRQTLGQGPEFLTYFQNEAQLEKSRLLSDRFSAERPKGSFSTLEIQRTEQGDSAMYLCASSHGQDRNEKLFFGSGTQLSVL.

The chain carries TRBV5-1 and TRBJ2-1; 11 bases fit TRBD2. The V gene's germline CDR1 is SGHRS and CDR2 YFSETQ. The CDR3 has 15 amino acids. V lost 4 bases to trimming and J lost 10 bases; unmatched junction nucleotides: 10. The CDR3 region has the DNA TGCGCCAGCAGCGCGAGACTAGCGGGATTTGGGGAGCAGTTCTTC. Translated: CASSARLAGFGEQFF.

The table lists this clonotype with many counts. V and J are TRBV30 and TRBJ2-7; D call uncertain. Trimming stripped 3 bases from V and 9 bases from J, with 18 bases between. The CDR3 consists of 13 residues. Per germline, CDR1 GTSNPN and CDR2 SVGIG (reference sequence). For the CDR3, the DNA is TGTGCCTGGAGCGAAAATGGAGTCACCGGGCAGTACTTC. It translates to CAWSENGVTGQYF.

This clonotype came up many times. The CDR3 region is CASSPGVGGIPYEQYF. CDR3 nucleotide sequence: TGTGCCAGCAGCCCAGGGGTCGGGGGAATTCCCTACGAGCAGTACTTC. The V call is TRBV11-3, the J call TRBJ2-7; D could derive from TRBD1 or TRBD2 (6 bases each). Germline values: CDR1 SGHNT, CDR2 YENEEA. V lost 5 bases, J lost 2 bases, and 19 bases lay in between. The CDR3 sequence is 16 residues long.

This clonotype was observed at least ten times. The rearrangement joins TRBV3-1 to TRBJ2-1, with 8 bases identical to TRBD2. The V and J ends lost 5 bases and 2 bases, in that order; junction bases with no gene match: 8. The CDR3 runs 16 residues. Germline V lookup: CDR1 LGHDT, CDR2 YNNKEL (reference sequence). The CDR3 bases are TGTGCCAGCAGCTCCTTGTCCGGGAGGGCCTACAATGAGCAGTTCTTC. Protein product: CASSSLSGRAYNEQFF.

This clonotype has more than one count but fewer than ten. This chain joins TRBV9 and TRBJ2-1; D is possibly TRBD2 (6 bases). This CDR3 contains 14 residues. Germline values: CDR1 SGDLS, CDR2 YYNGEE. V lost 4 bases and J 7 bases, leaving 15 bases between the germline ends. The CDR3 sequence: CASSTSGTRNEQFF. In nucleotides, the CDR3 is TGTGCCAGCAGCACCTCCGGGACTCGGAATGAGCAGTTCTTC. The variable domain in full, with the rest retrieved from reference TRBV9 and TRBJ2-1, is DSGVTQTPKHLITATGQRVTLRCSPRSGDLSVYWYQQSLDQGLQFLIQYYNGEERAKGNILERFSAQQFPDLHSELNLSSLELGDSALYFCASSTSGTRNEQFFGPGTRLTVL.

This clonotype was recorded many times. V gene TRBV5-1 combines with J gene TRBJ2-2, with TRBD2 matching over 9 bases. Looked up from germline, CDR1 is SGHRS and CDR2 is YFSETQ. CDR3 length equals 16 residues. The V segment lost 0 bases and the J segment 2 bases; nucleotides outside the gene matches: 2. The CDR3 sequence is CASSLDLAGNTGELFF. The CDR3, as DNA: TGCGCCAGCAGCTTGGATCTAGCGGGAAACACCGGGGAGCTGTTTTTT.

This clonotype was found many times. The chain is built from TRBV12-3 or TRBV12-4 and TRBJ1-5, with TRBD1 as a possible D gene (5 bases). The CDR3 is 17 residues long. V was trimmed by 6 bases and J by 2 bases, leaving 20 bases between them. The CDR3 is CASSLIRDSRGNQPQHF. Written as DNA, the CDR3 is TGTGCCAGCAGCCTAATCCGGGACTCGCGGGGCAATCAGCCCCAGCATTTT.

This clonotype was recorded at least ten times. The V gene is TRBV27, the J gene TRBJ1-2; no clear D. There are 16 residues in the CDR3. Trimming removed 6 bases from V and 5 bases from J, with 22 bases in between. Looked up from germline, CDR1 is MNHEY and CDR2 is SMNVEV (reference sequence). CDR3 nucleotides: TGTGCCAGCAGCCCAGAGGTGGGCAGGTCCAAGTATGGCTACACCTTC. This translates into CASSPEVGRSKYGYTF.

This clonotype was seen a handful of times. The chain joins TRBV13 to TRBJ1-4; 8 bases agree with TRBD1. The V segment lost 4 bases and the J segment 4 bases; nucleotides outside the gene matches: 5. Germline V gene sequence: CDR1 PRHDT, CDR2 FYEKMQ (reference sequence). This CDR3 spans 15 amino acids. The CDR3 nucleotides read TGTGCCAGCAGCTCGACAGGGGTAGATAATGAAAAACTGTTTTTT. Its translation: CASSSTGVDNEKLFF.

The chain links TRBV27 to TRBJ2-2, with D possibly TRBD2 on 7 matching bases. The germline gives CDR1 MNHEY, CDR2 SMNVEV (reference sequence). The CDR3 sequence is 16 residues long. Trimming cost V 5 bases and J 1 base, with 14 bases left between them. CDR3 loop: CASSGGGSWNTGELFF. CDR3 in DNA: TGTGCCAGCAGTGGGGGCGGGAGTTGGAACACCGGGGAGCTGTTTTTT.

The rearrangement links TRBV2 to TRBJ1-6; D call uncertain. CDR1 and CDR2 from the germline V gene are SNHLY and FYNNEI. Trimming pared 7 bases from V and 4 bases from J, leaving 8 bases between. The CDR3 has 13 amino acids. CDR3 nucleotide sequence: TGTGCCAGCATGAGTCTATATAATTCACCCCTCCACTTT. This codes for CASMSLYNSPLHF.

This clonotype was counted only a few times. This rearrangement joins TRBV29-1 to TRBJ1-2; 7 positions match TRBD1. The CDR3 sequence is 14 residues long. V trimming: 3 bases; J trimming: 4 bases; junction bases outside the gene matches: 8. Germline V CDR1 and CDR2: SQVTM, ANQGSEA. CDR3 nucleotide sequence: TGCAGCGTTGACTTGGGGACAGAGGGCTATGGCTACACCTTC. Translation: CSVDLGTEGYGYTF.

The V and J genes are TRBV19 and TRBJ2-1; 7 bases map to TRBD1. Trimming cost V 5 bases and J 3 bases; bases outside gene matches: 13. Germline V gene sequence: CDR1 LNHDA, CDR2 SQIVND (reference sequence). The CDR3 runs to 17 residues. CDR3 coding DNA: TGTGCCAGTAGTGGCACCGCTTCAGGGGGTAACTACAATGAGCAGTTCTTC. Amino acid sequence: CASSGTASGGNYNEQFF.

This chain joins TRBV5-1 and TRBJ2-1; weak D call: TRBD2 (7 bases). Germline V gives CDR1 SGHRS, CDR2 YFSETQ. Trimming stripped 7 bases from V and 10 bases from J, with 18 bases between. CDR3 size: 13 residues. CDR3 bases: TGCGCCAGCTGCCCCGCGGGGGCTGGGGAGCAGTTCTTC. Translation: CASCPAGAGEQFF.

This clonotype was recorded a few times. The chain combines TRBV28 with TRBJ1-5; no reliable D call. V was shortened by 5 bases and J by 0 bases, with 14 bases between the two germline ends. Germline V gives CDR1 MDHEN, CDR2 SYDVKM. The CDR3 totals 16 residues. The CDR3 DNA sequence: TGTGCCAGCAGTGCCCCCCGAGGACTTAGCAATCAGCCCCAGCATTTT. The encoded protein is CASSAPRGLSNQPQHF. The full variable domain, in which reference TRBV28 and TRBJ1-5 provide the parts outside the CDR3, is DVKVTQSSRYLVKRTGEKVFLECVQDMDHENMFWYRQDPGLGLRLIYFSYDVKMKEKGDIPEGYSVSREKKERFSLILESASTNQTSMYLCASSAPRGLSNQPQHFGDGTRLSIL.

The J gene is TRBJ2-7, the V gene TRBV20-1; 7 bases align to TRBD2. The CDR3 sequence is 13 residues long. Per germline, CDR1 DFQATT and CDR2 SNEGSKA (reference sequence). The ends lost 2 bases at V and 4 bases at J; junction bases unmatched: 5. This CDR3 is CSARISGMYEQYF. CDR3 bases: TGCAGTGCTAGAATAAGCGGGATGTACGAGCAGTACTTC.